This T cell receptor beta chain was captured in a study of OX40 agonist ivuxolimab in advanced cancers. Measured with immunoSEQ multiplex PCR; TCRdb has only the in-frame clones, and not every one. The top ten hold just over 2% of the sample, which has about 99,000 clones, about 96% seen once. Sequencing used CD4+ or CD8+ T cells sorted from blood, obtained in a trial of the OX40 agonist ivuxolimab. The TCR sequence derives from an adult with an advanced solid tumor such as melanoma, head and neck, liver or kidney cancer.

The DNA for the CDR3 is TGTGCCAGCAGCTTAGGGACAGGGGGATTCCAAGAGACCCAGTACTTC. It translates to CASSLGTGGFQETQYF. The rearrangement joins TRBV11-1 to TRBJ2-5, with TRBD1 identical over 10 bases. Germline CDR1 is SGHAT and CDR2 is FQDESV (reference sequence). V shed 1 base and J 1 base; nucleotides not matched to a gene: 3. CDR3 size: 16 residues.